Detailed here is one T cell receptor beta chain. The source of the sample is a study of PD-L1 blockade in urothelial cancer. Study summary: Patients began atezolizumab, 1,200 mg intravenously every 3 weeks, in the mid-2010s. Timepoints chosen for blood analysis were 3 weeks (second dose) and 6 weeks after treatment start. T cells numbered a median of roughly 150,000 in the blood samples.

The time point denotes: peripheral blood 6 weeks after treatment start. The germline CDR1 and CDR2 sequences are WSHSY and SAAADI. The CDR3 extends over 16 amino acids. The ends lost 0 bases at V and 5 bases at J; junction bases unmatched: 1. The templates were synthetic TCR analogs, and they were spiked into each PCR. Measured with immunoSEQ multiplex PCR; TCRdb has only the in-frame clones, and not every one. The sample carries around 50,000 clones, roughly 84% recorded once. The material sequenced was PBMCs, taken around atezolizumab (anti-PD-L1) treatment. The V and J genes are TRBV10-2 and TRBJ2-3, with TRBD2 matching 14 bases. This receptor was obtained from a man aged 50-59 years with urothelial cancer. The CDR3 spells CASSESGLAGGDTQYF. Here the CDR3 DNA reads TGCGCCAGCAGTGAGTCCGGACTAGCGGGGGGAGATACGCAGTATTTT.